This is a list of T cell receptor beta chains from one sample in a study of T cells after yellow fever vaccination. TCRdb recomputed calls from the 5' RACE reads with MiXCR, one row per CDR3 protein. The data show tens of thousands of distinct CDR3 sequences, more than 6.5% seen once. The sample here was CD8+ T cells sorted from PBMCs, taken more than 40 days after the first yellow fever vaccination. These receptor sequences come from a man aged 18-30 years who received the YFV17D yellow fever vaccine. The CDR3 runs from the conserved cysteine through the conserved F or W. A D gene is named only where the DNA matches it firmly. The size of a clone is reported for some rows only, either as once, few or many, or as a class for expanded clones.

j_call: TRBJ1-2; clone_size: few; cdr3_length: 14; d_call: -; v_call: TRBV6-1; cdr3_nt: TGTGCCAGCATCGCAGGGCCGTCGGGCTATGGCTACACCTTC; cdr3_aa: CASIAGPSGYGYTF
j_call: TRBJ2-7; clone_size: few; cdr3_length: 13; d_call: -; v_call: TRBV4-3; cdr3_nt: TGCGCCAGCAGCCCGGCAGAGTCCTACGAGCAGTACTTC; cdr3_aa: CASSPAESYEQYF
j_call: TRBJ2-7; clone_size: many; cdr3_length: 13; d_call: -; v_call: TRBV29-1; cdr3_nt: TGCAGCGTTGCTGGACCATCCTCCGACGAGCAGTACTTC; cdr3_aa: CSVAGPSSDEQYF
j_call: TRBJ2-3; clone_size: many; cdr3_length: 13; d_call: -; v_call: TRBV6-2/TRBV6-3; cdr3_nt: TGTGCCAGCAGTCCCGGGATCACAGATACGCAGTATTTT; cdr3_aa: CASSPGITDTQYF
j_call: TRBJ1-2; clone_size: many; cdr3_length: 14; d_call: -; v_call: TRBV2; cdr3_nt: TGTGCCAGCGGAGAGGACACAGCCAGCTATGGCTACACCTTC; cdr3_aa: CASGEDTASYGYTF
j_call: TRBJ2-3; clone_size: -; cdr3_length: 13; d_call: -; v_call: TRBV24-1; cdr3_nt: TGTGCCACCAGTGATGGAACCTCAGATACGCAGTATTTT; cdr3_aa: CATSDGTSDTQYF
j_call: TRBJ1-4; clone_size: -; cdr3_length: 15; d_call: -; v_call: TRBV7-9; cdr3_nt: TGTACCAGCAGCCAAGTTTCGGGGCCTAATGAAAAACTGTTTTTT; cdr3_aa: CTSSQVSGPNEKLFF
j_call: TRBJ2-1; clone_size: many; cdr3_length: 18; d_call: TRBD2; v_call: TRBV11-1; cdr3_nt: TGTGCCAGCAGATTTGGGACTAGCGGGGGGGTCCTTGGGAATGAGCAGTTCTTC; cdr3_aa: CASRFGTSGGVLGNEQFF
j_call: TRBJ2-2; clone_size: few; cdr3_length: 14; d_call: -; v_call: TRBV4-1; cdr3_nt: TGCGCCAGCAGATCTATGGGGGACCCCGGGGAGCTGTTTTTT; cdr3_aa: CASRSMGDPGELFF
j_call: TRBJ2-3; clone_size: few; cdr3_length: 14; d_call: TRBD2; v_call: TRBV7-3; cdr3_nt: TGTGCCAGCAGCTCGGGACTAGCGGGCGATACGCAGTATTTT; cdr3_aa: CASSSGLAGDTQYF
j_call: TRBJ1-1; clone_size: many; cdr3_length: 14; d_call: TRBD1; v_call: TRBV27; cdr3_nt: TGTGCCAGCAGTTTCGGGACAGGGGCCACTGAAGCTTTCTTT; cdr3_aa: CASSFGTGATEAFF
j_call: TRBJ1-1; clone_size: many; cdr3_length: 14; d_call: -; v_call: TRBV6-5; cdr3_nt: TGTGCCAGCAGCTTAGCGACTGTGGACACTGAAGCTTTCTTT; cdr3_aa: CASSLATVDTEAFF
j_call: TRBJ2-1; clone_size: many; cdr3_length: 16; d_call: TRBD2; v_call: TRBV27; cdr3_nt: TGTGCCAGCAGTCTCGAGCGGGGGGATTCCTACAATGAGCAGTTCTTC; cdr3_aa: CASSLERGDSYNEQFF
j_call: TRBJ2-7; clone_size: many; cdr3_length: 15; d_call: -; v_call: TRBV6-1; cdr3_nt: TGTGCCAGCAGTGAAGGAGAGGGGACCTCCTACGAGCAGTACTTC; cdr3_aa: CASSEGEGTSYEQYF
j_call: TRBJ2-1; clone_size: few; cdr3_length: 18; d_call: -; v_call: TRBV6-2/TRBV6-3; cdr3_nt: TGTGCCAGCAGTTACCCCTCATCGCAGGGGAGGTTAGTAAATGAGCAGTTCTTC; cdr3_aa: CASSYPSSQGRLVNEQFF
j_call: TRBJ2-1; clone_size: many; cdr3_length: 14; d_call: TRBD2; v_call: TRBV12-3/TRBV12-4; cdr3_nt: TGTGCCAGCAAGCTACCGGGACTAGCGGATGAGCAGTTCTTC; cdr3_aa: CASKLPGLADEQFF
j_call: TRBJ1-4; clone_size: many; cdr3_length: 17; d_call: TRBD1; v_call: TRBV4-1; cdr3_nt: TGCGCCAGCAGCCAAGAGGGGCCCGGGACAGGGAACGAAAAACTGTTTTTT; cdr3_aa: CASSQEGPGTGNEKLFF
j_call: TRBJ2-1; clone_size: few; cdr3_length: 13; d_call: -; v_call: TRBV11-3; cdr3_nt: TGTGCCAGCAGCTTAGTATCCGGGAATGAGCAGTTCTTC; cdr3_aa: CASSLVSGNEQFF
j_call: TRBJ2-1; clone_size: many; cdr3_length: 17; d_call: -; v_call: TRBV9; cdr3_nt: TGTGCCAGCAGCGTAGTGGGGGGTCCCAGCTCCTACAATGAGCAGTTCTTC; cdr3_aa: CASSVVGGPSSYNEQFF
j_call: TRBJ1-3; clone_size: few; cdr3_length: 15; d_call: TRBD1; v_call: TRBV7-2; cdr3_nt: TGTGCCAGCGGCCGTACCGGGACAGGGCCCAACACCATATATTTT; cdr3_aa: CASGRTGTGPNTIYF
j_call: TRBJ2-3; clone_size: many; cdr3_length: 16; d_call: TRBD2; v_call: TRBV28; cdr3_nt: TGTGCCAGCAGTTTACGGGGCGGGGGTAACACAGATACGCAGTATTTT; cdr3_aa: CASSLRGGGNTDTQYF
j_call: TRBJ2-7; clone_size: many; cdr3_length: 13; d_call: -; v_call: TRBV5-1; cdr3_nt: TGCGCCAGCAGCTCCGGGCCCACCTACGAGCAGTACTTC; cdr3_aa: CASSSGPTYEQYF
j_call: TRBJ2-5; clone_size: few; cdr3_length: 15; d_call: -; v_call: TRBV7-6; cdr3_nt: TGTGCCAGCAGCACAGACTTACGGCCGGAAAAGACCCAGTACTTC; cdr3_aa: CASSTDLRPEKTQYF
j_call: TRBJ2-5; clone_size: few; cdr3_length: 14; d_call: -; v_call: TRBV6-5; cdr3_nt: TGTGCCAGCAGTTACTCATCAGTGGAAGAGACCCAGTACTTC; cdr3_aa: CASSYSSVEETQYF
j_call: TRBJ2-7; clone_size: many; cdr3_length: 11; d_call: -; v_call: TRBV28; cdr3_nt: TGTGCCAGCAGTCCCCACTACGAGCAGTACTTC; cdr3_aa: CASSPHYEQYF
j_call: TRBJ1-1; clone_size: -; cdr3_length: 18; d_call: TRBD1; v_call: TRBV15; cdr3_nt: TGTGCCACCAGCAGAGGAGAGGGGACAGGGGACCCGAGCACTGAAGCTTTCTTT; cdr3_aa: CATSRGEGTGDPSTEAFF
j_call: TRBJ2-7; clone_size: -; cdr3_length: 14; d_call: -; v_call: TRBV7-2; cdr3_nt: TGTGCCAGCAGCTTACGGGGCCCAGCCTACGAGCAGTACTTC; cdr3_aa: CASSLRGPAYEQYF
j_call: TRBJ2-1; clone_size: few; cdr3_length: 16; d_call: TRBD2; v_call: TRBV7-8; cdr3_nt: TGTGCCAGCAGCCTACCCGGGACTAGCCGACCCAATGAGCAGTTCTTC; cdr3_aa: CASSLPGTSRPNEQFF
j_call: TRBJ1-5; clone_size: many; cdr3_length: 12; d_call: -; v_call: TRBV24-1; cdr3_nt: TGTGCCACCCCGGTTAGCAATCAGCCCCAGCATTTT; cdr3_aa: CATPVSNQPQHF
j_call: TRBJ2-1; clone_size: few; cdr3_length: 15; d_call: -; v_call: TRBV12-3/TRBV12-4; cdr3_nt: TGTGCCAGCAACAACCAGGGGAGATCCTACAATGAGCAGTTCTTC; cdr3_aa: CASNNQGRSYNEQFF
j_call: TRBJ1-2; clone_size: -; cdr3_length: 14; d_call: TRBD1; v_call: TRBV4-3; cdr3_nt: TGCGCCAGCAGCCAAGACAGGGACAGCTATGGCTACACCTTC; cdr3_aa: CASSQDRDSYGYTF
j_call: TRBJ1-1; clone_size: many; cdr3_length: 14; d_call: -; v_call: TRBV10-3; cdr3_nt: TGTGCCATCAGTGAAGATGCCAGGGACCCTGAAGCTTTCTTT; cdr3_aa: CAISEDARDPEAFF
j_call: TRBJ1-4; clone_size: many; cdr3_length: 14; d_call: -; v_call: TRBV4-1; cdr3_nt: TGCGCCAGCAGCCAGACGGGAATAGAAGAAAAACTGTTTTTT; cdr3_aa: CASSQTGIEEKLFF
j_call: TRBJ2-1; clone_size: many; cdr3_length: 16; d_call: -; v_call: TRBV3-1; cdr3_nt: TGTGCCAGCAGTCAGGGGCCAAGGAGCTCCTACAATGAGCAGTTCTTC; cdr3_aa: CASSQGPRSSYNEQFF
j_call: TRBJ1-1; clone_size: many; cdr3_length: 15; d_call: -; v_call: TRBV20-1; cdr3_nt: TGCAGTGCTAGAGAGCCCCAGGGTGTTCTAACTGAAGCTTTCTTT; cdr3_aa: CSAREPQGVLTEAFF
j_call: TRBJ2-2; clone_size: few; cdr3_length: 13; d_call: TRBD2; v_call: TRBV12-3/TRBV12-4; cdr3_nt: TGTGCCACCGGGGGGGCCCGAACCGGGGAGCTGTTTTTT; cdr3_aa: CATGGARTGELFF
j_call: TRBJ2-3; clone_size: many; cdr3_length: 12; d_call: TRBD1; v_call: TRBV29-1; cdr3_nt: TGCAGCGGGGAAAGGGGGCCAGATACGCAGTATTTT; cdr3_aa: CSGERGPDTQYF